Given below is one T cell receptor (beta chain) in context. What it recognizes is unknown. These data come from a study of identical twins. Study-wide points: For zero-insertion analyses, partial confounding could come from invariant MAIT and iNKT cells. Out-of-frame alpha sequences shared by twins showed excess low generation probability.

CDR1 is SNHLY and CDR2 is FYNNEI in the germline V gene. V lost 5 bases and J lost 6; bases outside the gene matches: 8. This CDR3 spans 16 amino acids. A single record per CDR3 protein comes from TCRdb applying MiXCR to the 5' RACE reads. The sample includes roughly 1.6 million distinct CDR3 sequences, 32% of them seen just once. The chain recombines TRBV2 with TRBJ2-1; 12 bases agree with TRBD2. The sequencing input was cord blood. This sequence originates from a newborn girl in good health. CDR3 nucleotides: TGTGCCAGCAGTCCGTTCCCGACTAGCGGGGGCAATGAGCAGTTCTTC. Amino acids: CASSPFPTSGGNEQFF.